The 9 T cell receptor beta chains in this list originate from one sample, sequenced in a study of cytomegalovirus exposure and HLA in healthy donors. Both 60 Vbeta primers and 13 Jbeta primers went into the PCR. TCRdb keeps only in-frame clones here, not all; method: immunoSEQ multiplex PCR. The sample includes about 160,000 clones, approximately 80% of them seen just once. Sequenced material: PBMCs. The receptors here all came from a woman aged 18-35 years in good health and CMV-seronegative.

This chain connects TRBV6-1 to TRBJ1-2, with TRBD1 identical over 8 bases. The CDR3 covers 14 residues. CDR1 MNHNS and CDR2 SASEGT come from the germline V gene. V lost 6 bases and J lost 2; bases outside the gene matches: 5. This chain's CDR3 is CASRKTGVNYGYTF. CDR3 bases: TGTGCCAGCAGAAAGACAGGGGTAAACTATGGCTACACCTTC.

Only a few counts were recorded for this clone. The chain links TRBV4-3 to TRBJ2-1; 7 bases align to TRBD1. The trim removed 1 base at V and 8 bases at J, leaving 8 bases unmatched. Germline values: CDR1 LGHNA, CDR2 YSLEER. This CDR3 is 15 amino acids long. CDR3 amino acids: CASSQAGTDVDEQFF. CDR3 nucleotides: TGCGCCAGCAGCCAAGCCGGGACAGATGTGGATGAGCAGTTCTTC.

V usage is TRBV6-6 and J usage is TRBJ1-6; TRBD1 matches at 10 bases. The V and J ends lost 5 bases and 7 bases, in that order; junction bases with no gene match: 5. The CDR3 extends over 15 amino acids. CDR1 and CDR2 (germline): MNHNY, SVGAGI (reference sequence). The CDR3 protein is CASSAPGQGNSPLHF. Written as DNA, the CDR3 is TGTGCCAGCAGTGCACCGGGACAGGGGAATTCACCCCTCCACTTT.

The CDR3: CASSITGTSGQETQYF. CDR3 nucleotides: TGTGCCAGTAGTATAACCGGGACTAGCGGCCAAGAGACCCAGTACTTC. The chain has TRBV19 and TRBJ2-5; 11 bases line up with TRBD2. In germline, CDR1 is LNHDA, CDR2 SQIVND (reference sequence). V lost 2 bases, J lost 1 base, and 3 bases stayed unmatched. The CDR3 length is 16 residues.

The chain joins TRBV6-1 to TRBJ1-4, with TRBD1 identical over 7 bases. CDR3 size: 19 residues. V trimming: 4 bases; J trimming: 0 bases; junction bases outside the gene matches: 14. CDR1 MNHNS and CDR2 SASEGT come from the germline V gene. The CDR3 loop is CASSGHRDSGIATNEKLFF. The CDR3 nucleotides read TGTGCCAGCAGTGGTCATAGGGACAGCGGAATTGCAACTAATGAAAAACTGTTTTTT.

The chain is built from TRBV7-8 and TRBJ2-3; 8 nucleotides agree with TRBD1. The CDR3 contains 16 residues. V lost 5 bases, J lost 2 bases, and 9 bases stayed unmatched. The germline V gene has CDR1 SGHVS and CDR2 FQNEAQ. DNA for the CDR3: TGTGCCAGCAGCGTTGGGGACAGGACCTACACAGATACGCAGTATTTT. It is translated as CASSVGDRTYTDTQYF.

The chain carries TRBV7-2 and TRBJ1-3; D call uncertain. V lost 1 base and J 3 bases, leaving 10 bases between the germline ends. The germline CDR1 and CDR2 sequences are SGHTA and FQGNSA. The CDR3 covers 15 residues. The DNA for the CDR3 is TGTGCCAGCAGCTTAGGGCCGGGTGTTGGAAACACCATATATTTT. Residues: CASSLGPGVGNTIYF.

This chain links TRBV7-9 with TRBJ1-2, with D perhaps TRBD1 (6 bases). There are 14 residues in the CDR3. V shed 5 bases and J shed 3 bases, with 13 bases lying between them. Per the germline V gene, CDR1 is SEHNR and CDR2 is FQNEAQ (reference sequence). The CDR3 sequence is CASSRQQGDYGYTF. In nucleotides, the CDR3 is TGTGCCAGCAGCCGACAACAGGGCGACTATGGCTACACCTTC.

The V call is TRBV28, the J call TRBJ2-1; the D gene is possibly TRBD2 (6 bases). V dropped 4 bases and J dropped 0 bases, with 13 bases sitting between them. CDR1 and CDR2 from the germline V gene are MDHEN and SYDVKM. This CDR3 region has 16 residues. CDR3 sequence: CASSSVRELSYNEQFF. As DNA, the CDR3 is TGTGCCAGCAGTTCCGTCCGGGAGCTCTCCTACAATGAGCAGTTCTTC.